This T cell receptor beta chain was recovered during a study of blood T cell repertoires in COVID-19. Study summary: COVID-19 samples, acute and convalescent, were from the United States, Italy and Spain. The analysed material was cDNA or gDNA that came from T cells, B-cell-depleted T cells, or PBMCs.

Original analysis: Amplification of reference gene primers provided the estimated nucleated cell counts. The method was immunoSEQ multiplex PCR; TCRdb's version includes in-frame clones alone and lacks a portion of them. V and J calls and clone size follow that table, whereas D and trimming were derived from the DNA. Here the sample spans approximately 92,000 clones, roughly 89% being singletons. Germline values: CDR1 SGHTA, CDR2 FQGNSA. CDR3 length: 14 amino acids. Note on this clone: The germline gene is not matched at one end of the junction; a read error may be the cause.

The clonotype originates from a man in his 70s with active or convalescent COVID-19. The rearrangement uses TRBV7-2 and TRBJ1-2; a possible D gene is TRBD1 (6 bases). Sequenced input: peripheral blood. The CDR3 nucleotides read TGTGCCAGCAGCGTAGCCTGGACAGCCTATGGCTACACCTTC. This sequence encodes CASSVAWTAYGYTF. Full variable domain (rest looked up from reference TRBV7-2 and TRBJ1-2): GAGVSQSPSNKVTEKGKDVELRCDPISGHTALYWYRQSLGQGLEFLIYFQGNSAPDKSGLPSDRFSAERTGGSVSTLTIQRTQQEDSAVYLCASSVAWTAYGYTFGSGTRLTVV.